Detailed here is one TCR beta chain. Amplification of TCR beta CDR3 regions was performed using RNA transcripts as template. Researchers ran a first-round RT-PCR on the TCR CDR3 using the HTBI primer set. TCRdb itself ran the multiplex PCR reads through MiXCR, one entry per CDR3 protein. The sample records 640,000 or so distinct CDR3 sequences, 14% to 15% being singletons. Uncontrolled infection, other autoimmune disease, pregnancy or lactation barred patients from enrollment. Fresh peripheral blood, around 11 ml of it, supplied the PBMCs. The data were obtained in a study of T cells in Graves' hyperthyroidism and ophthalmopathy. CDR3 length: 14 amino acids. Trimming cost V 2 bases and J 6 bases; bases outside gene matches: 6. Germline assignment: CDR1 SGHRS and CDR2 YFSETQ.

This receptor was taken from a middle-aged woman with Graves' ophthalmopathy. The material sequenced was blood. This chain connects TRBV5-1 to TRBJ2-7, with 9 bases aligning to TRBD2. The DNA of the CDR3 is TGCGCCAGCAGCTTTGGTAGCGGGAGTGTCGAGCAGTACTTC. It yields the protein CASSFGSGSVEQYF.